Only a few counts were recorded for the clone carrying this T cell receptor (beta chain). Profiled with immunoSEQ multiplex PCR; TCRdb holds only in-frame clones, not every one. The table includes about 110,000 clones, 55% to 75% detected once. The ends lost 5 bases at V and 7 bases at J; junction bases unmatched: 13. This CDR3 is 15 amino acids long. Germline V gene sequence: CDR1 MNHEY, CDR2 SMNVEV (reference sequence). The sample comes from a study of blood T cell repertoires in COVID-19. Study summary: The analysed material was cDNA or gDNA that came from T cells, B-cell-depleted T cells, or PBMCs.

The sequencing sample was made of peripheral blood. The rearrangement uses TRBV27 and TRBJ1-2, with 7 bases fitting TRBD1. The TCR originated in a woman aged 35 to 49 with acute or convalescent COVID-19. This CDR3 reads CASSPSSTGVGGYTF. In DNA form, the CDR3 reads TGTGCCAGCAGTCCCTCCTCAACAGGGGTCGGTGGCTACACCTTC.